The T cell receptor beta chain under discussion was sequenced for a study of T cells in Graves' hyperthyroidism and ophthalmopathy. This clonotype was recorded at least ten times. The CDR3 runs 20 residues. V lost 4 bases to trimming and J lost 0 bases; unmatched junction nucleotides: 11. Germline values: CDR1 SNHLY, CDR2 FYNNEI. TCR beta CDR3 regions were amplified from RNA. The TCR CDR3 was amplified in a first-round RT-PCR using the HTBI primer set. In TCRdb, the multiplex PCR reads were re-called with MiXCR into one record per CDR3 protein. The data contain 500,000 to 650,000 distinct CDR3 sequences, about a sixth of them singletons.

Sequencing was performed on blood. The sequence was collected from a woman younger than 30 with Graves' ophthalmopathy. This chain connects TRBV2 to TRBJ2-3; TRBD2 matches at 15 bases. The CDR3 is CASSVRAGTSGGISTDTQYF. The CDR3 coding sequence is TGTGCCAGCAGTGTGAGGGCCGGGACTAGCGGGGGGATTAGCACAGATACGCAGTATTTT.